This T cell receptor beta chain was obtained from a study of identical twins. Study-wide points: Beta clonotypes that were abundant in cord blood contained fewer insertions, a pattern absent from memory repertoires. Models predicted too little out-of-frame TCR alpha sharing in monozygotic twins.

CDR3 length equals 13 residues. The V end was cut by 5 bases, the J end by 5 bases, with 9 bases between. This clonotype was counted at least ten times. What it recognizes is unknown. Unique molecular identifiers were present on the cDNA, which also gained a universal primer site by template switching. TCRdb reprocessed the 5' RACE reads with MiXCR, giving one entry per CDR3 protein. The sample has around 530,000 distinct CDR3 sequences, 12% to 15% seen once. This sample also belongs to another study, concerning yellow fever vaccine responses in identical twins. This second study notes: A vaccine T cell response that seemed partly convergent and partly personalized was reported in twins.

Sequenced input: CD4+ T cells sorted from blood. The receptor's source is a woman aged 18-29 years in good health. This chain links TRBV12-3 or TRBV12-4 with TRBJ2-2; D is undetermined. In DNA form, the CDR3 reads TGTGCCAGCAGTAGTCAGGAGACCGGGGAGCTGTTTTTT. Residues: CASSSQETGELFF.